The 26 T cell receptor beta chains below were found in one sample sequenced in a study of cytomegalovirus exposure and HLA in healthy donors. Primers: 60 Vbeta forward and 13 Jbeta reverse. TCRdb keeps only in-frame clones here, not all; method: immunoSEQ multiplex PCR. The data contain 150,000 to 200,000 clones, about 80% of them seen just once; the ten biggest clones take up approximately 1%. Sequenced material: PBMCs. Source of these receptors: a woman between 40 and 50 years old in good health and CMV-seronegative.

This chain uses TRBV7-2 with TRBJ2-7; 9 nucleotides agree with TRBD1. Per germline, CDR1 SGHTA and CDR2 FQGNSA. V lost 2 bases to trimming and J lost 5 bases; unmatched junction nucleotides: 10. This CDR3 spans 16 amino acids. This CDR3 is CASSLRQGGPRNEQYF. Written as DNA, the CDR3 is TGTGCCAGCAGCTTAAGACAGGGGGGCCCTCGGAACGAGCAGTACTTC. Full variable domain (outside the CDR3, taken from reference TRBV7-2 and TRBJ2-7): GAGVSQSPSNKVTEKGKDVELRCDPISGHTALYWYRQSLGQGLEFLIYFQGNSAPDKSGLPSDRFSAERTGGSVSTLTIQRTQQEDSAVYLCASSLRQGGPRNEQYFGPGTRLTVT.

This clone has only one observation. The CDR3 is CASGVDTTVGYGYTF. The CDR3 DNA follows: TGTGCCAGCGGAGTGGACACCACGGTAGGCTATGGCTACACCTTC. This chain joins TRBV9 and TRBJ1-2; maybe TRBD1 (5 bases). Trimming pared 7 bases from V and 4 bases from J, leaving 20 bases between. There are 15 residues in the CDR3. Germline-derived CDR1 and CDR2 are SGDLS and YYNGEE.

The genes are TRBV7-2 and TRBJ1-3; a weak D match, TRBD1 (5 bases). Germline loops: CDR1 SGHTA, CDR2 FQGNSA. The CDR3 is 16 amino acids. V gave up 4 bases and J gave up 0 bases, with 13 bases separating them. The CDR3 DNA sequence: TGTGCCAGCAGCTCCGCGGCAGGGAACTCTGGAAACACCATATATTTT. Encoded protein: CASSSAAGNSGNTIYF.

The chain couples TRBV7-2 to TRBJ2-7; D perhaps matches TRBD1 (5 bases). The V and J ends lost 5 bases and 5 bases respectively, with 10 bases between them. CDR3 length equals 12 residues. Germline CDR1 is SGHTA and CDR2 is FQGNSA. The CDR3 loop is CASSLRDNEQYF. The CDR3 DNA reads TGTGCCAGCAGCCTCAGGGATAACGAGCAGTACTTC.

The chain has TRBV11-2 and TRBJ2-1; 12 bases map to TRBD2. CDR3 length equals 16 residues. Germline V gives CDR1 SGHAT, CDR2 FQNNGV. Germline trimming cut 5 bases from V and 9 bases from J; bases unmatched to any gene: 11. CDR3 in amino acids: CASSPRLAGVEPEQFF. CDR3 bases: TGTGCCAGCAGCCCCCGACTAGCGGGAGTGGAACCTGAGCAGTTCTTC. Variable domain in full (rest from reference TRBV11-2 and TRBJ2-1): EAGVAQSPRYKIIEKRQSVAFWCNPISGHATLYWYQQILGQGPKLLIQFQNNGVVDDSQLPKDRFSAERLKGVDSTLKIQPAKLEDSAVYLCASSPRLAGVEPEQFFGPGTRLTVL.

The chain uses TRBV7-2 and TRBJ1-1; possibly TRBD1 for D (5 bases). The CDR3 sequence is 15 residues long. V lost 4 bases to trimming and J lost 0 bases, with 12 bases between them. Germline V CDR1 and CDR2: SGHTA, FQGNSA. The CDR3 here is CASSSGQAMNTEAFF. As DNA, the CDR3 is TGTGCCAGCAGCTCAGGACAAGCGATGAACACTGAAGCTTTCTTT.

CDR3 bases: TGTGCCATCAGTGACCGGGTGGGGGGGATCGGAGAGACCCAGTACTTC. This codes for CAISDRVGGIGETQYF. The chain combines TRBV10-3 with TRBJ2-5; 7 positions match TRBD2. Germline trimming cut 3 bases from V and 4 bases from J; bases unmatched to any gene: 11. The length of the CDR3 is 16 residues. CDR1 and CDR2 (germline): ENHRY, SYGVKD.

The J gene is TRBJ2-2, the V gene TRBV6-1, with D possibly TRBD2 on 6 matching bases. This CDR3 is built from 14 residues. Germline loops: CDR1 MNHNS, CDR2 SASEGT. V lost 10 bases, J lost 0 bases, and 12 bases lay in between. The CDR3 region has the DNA TGTGCCATCCCCCGGGAGACGAACACCGGGGAGCTGTTTTTT. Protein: CAIPRETNTGELFF.

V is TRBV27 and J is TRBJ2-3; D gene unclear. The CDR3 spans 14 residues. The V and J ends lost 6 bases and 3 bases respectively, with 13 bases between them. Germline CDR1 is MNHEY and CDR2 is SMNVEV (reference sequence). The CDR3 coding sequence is TGTGCCAGCAGCTTCTATCAGGCGACAGATACGCAGTATTTT. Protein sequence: CASSFYQATDTQYF.

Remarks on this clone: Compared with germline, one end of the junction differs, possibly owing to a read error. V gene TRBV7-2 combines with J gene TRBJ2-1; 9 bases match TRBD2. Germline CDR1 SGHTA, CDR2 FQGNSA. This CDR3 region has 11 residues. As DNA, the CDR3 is TGTGCCAGCAGCCGCGGGAGGGCAGAAGTCTTC. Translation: CASSRGRAEVF.

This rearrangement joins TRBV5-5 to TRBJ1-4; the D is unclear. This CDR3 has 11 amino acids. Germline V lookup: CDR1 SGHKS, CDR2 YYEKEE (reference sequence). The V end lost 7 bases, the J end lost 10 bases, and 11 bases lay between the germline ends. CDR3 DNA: TGTGCCAGCGCATCGGAGGGAAAACTGTTTTTT. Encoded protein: CASASEGKLFF.

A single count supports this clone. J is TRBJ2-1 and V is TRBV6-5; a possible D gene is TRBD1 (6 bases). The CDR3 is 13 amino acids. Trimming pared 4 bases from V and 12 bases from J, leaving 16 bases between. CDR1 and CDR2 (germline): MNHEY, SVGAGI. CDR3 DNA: TGTGCCAGCAGTTGGAAAGCAACAGGGACGCAGTTCTTC. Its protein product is CASSWKATGTQFF.

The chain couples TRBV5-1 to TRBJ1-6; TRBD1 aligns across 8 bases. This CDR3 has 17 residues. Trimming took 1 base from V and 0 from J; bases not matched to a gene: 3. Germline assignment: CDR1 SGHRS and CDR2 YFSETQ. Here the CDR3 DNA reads TGCGCCAGCAGCTTGCAGGGGGCAAGCTCCTATAATTCACCCCTCCACTTT. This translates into CASSLQGASSYNSPLHF.

The CDR3 region has the DNA TGTGCCAGCAGCCCCAGGGCCATCGATACGCAGTATTTT. It translates to CASSPRAIDTQYF. The V call is TRBV11-3, the J call TRBJ2-3; the D gene is possibly TRBD1 (5 bases). Germline assignment: CDR1 SGHNT and CDR2 YENEEA. V was cut by 5 bases and J by 6 bases, with 12 bases left in between. The CDR3 runs 13 residues.

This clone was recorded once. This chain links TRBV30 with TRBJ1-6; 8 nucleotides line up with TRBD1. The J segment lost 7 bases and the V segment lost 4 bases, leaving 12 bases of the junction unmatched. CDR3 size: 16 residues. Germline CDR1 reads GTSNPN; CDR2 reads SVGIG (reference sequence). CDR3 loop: CAWTTPGGWGNSPLHF. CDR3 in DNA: TGTGCCTGGACCACCCCAGGGGGCTGGGGGAATTCACCCCTCCACTTT.

The CDR3 reads CASSPFQGYDHTEAFF. The CDR3 DNA is TGTGCCAGCTCACCATTCCAGGGTTATGATCACACTGAAGCTTTCTTT. The genes are TRBV18 and TRBJ1-1; TRBD1 is a possible D gene (5 bases). CDR3 size: 16 residues. Per germline, CDR1 KGHSH and CDR2 LQKENI. V was pared by 2 bases and J by 3 bases, with 16 bases between.

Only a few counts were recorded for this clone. CDR3 residues: CSVGQGGGELFF. The CDR3 DNA follows: TGCAGCGTTGGACAGGGTGGCGGGGAGCTGTTTTTT. The rearrangement links TRBV29-1 to TRBJ2-2; 7 nucleotides match TRBD1. Unmatched junction bases numbered 3, after V lost 4 bases and J lost 7 bases. Germline V CDR1 and CDR2: SQVTM, ANQGSEA. The CDR3 is 12 amino acids.

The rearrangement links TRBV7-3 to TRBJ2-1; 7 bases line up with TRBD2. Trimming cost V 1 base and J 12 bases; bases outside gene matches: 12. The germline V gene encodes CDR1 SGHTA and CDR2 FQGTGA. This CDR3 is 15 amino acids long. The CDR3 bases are TGTGCCAGCAGCTTAATATCAGCGGGATATCTCGGGCAGTTCTTC. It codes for CASSLISAGYLGQFF. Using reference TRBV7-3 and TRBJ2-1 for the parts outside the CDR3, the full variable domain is GAGVSQTPSNKVTEKGKYVELRCDPISGHTALYWYRQSLGQGPEFLIYFQGTGAADDSGLPNDRFFAVRPEGSVSTLKIQRTERGDSAVYLCASSLISAGYLGQFFGPGTRLTVL.

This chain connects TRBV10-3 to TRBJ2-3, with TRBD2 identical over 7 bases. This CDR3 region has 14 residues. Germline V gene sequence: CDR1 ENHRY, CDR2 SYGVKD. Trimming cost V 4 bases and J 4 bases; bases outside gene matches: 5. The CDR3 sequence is CAISGREGSDTQYF. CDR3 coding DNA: TGTGCCATCAGTGGAAGGGAGGGCTCAGATACGCAGTATTTT.

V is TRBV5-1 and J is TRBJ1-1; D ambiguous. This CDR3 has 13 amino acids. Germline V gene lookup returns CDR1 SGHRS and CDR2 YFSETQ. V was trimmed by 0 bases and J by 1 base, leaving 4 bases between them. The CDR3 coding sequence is TGCGCCAGCAGCTTGGCAGAGAACACTGAAGCTTTCTTT. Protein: CASSLAENTEAFF.

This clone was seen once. The CDR3 region is CASSLGGYSYEQYF. In DNA, the CDR3 is TGTGCCAGCAGCTTGGGGGGCTACTCCTACGAGCAGTACTTC. The chain links TRBV5-4 to TRBJ2-7; D might be TRBD1 (5 bases). Trimming took 0 bases from V and 0 from J, leaving 7 bases between them. The CDR3 extends over 14 amino acids. Germline V gives CDR1 SGHNT, CDR2 YYREEE (reference sequence).

The CDR3 reads CASSLYSGRDTEAFF. The CDR3 region has the DNA TGTGCCAGCAGCTTATACTCAGGGAGGGACACTGAAGCTTTCTTT. The chain is built from TRBV11-3 and TRBJ1-1, with D perhaps TRBD1 (5 bases). Trimming pared 2 bases from V and 3 bases from J, leaving 13 bases between. CDR3 length: 15 residues. Germline values: CDR1 SGHNT, CDR2 YENEEA.

The CDR3 sequence is CASSLGTGNSYEQYF. The CDR3, as DNA: TGTGCCAGTAGTCTGGGGACAGGGAACTCCTACGAGCAGTACTTC. The genes are TRBV19 and TRBJ2-7, with 9 bases matching TRBD1. Germline-derived CDR1 and CDR2 are LNHDA and SQIVND (reference sequence). V was pared by 5 bases and J by 0 bases, with 5 bases of the junction left unmatched. This CDR3 comprises 15 residues. Complete variable domain (other parts from reference TRBV19 and TRBJ2-7): DGGITQSPKYLFRKEGQNVTLSCEQNLNHDAMYWYRQDPGQGLRLIYYSQIVNDFQKGDIAEGYSVSREKKESFPLTVTSAQKNPTAFYLCASSLGTGNSYEQYFGPGTRLTVT.

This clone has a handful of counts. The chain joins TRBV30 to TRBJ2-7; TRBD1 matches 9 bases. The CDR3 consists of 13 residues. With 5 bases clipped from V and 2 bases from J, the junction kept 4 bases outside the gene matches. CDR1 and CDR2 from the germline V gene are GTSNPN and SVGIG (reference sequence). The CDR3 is CAWAGQGTYEQYF. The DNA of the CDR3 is TGTGCCTGGGCGGGACAGGGAACCTACGAGCAGTACTTC.

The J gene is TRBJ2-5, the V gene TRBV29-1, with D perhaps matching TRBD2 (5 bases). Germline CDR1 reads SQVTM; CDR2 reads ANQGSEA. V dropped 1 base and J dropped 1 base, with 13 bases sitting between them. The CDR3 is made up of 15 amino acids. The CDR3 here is CSVEGGRGLQETQYF. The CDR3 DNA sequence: TGCAGCGTTGAAGGAGGTCGCGGGCTCCAAGAGACCCAGTACTTC. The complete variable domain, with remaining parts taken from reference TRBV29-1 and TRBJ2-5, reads SAVISQKPSRDICQRGTSLTIQCQVDSQVTMMFWYRQQPGQSLTLIATANQGSEATYESGFVIDKFPISRPNLTFSTLTVSNMSPEDSSIYLCSVEGGRGLQETQYFGPGTRLLVL.

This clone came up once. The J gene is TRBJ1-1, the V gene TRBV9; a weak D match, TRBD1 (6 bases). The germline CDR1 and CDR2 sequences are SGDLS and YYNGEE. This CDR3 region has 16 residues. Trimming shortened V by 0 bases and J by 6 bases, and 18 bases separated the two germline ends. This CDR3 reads CASSVAPGGGEPEAFF. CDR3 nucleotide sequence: TGTGCCAGCAGCGTAGCCCCGGGGGGCGGGGAACCTGAAGCTTTCTTT.